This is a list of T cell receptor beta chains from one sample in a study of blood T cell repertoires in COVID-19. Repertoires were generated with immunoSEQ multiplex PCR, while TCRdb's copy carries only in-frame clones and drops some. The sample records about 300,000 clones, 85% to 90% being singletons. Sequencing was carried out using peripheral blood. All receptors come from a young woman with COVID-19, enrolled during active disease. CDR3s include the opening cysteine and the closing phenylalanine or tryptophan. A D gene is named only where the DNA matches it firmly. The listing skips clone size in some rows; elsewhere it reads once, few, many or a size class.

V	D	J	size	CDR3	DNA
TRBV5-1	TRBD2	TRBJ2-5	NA	CASSLGQREGETQYF	TGCGCCAGCAGCTTGGGACAGAGGGAGGGCGAGACCCAGTACTTC
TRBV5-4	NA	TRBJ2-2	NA	CASSPGPTGELFF	TGTGCCAGCAGCCCGGGTCCCACCGGGGAGCTGTTTTTT
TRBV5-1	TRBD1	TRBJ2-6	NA	CASSPDRAGANVLTF	TGCGCCAGCAGCCCGGACAGGGCTGGGGCCAACGTCCTGACTTTC
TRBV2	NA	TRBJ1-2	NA	CASSEARNYGYTF	TGTGCCAGCAGTGAAGCCAGGAACTATGGCTACACCTTC
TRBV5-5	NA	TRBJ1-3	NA	CASSLAGGSYSGNTIYF	TGTGCCAGCAGCTTGGCAGGCGGGAGCTACTCTGGAAACACCATATATTTT
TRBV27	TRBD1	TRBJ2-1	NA	CASRGGQGTNEQFF	TGTGCCAGCAGAGGGGGACAGGGGACCAATGAGCAGTTCTTC
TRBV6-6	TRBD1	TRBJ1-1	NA	CASSYSSDRGGTEAFF	TGTGCCAGCAGTTACTCGAGTGACAGGGGAGGCACTGAAGCTTTCTTT
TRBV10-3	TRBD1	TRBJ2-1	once	CAISEGIQGASEQFF	TGTGCCATCAGTGAGGGTATACAGGGGGCTAGTGAGCAGTTCTTC
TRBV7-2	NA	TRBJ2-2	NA	CASSPSPQGGEAGELFF	TGTGCCAGCAGCCCATCCCCCCAGGGGGGTGAGGCCGGGGAGCTGTTTTTT
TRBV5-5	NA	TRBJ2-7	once	CASSFQVRQVSYEQYF	TGTGCCAGCAGCTTTCAGGTCCGACAGGTCTCCTACGAGCAGTACTTC
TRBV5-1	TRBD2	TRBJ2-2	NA	CASRGGANTGELFF	TGCGCCAGCCGGGGAGGGGCGAACACCGGGGAGCTGTTTTTT